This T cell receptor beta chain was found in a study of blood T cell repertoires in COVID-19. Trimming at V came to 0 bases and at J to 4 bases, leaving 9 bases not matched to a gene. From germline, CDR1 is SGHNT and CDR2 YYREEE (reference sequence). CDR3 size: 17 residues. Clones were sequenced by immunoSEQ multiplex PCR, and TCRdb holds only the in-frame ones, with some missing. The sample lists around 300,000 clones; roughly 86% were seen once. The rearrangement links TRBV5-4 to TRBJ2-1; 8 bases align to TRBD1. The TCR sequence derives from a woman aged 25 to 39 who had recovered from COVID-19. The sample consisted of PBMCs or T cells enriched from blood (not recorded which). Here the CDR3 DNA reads TGTGCCAGCAGCTTGGCTGGGGGGCAGGGGGCGTACAATGAGCAGTTCTTC. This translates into CASSLAGGQGAYNEQFF.